Shown below are 22 T cell receptor beta chains from a single sample sequenced in a study of identical twins. Each CDR3 protein gets one entry after TCRdb re-called the 5' RACE reads with MiXCR. The table has about 200,000 distinct CDR3 sequences, approximately 9% seen once. The sample comprised memory (CD45RO+) T cells sorted from blood. The receptor set was obtained from a woman between 18 and 29 years old in good health.

This clonotype was seen many times. The gene calls are TRBV20-1 and TRBJ2-1; D gene uncertain. Trimming removed 6 bases at V and 10 bases at J, with 13 bases between. The CDR3 contains 11 residues. Germline CDR1 reads DFQATT; CDR2 reads SNEGSKA (reference sequence). The CDR3 coding sequence is TGCAGTGCAACTATTTCGAGGGAGCAGTTCTTC. Protein product: CSATISREQFF.

The rearrangement joins TRBV2 to TRBJ2-2; 8 bases are a match to TRBD2. The CDR3 runs to 14 residues. Germline loops: CDR1 SNHLY, CDR2 FYNNEI. The ends lost 7 bases at V and 3 bases at J; junction bases unmatched: 4. CDR3 sequence reads: CASKAGGDTGELFF. CDR3 nucleotide sequence: TGTGCCAGCAAGGCGGGGGGAGACACCGGGGAGCTGTTTTTT.

The chain has TRBV20-1 and TRBJ2-1; no firm D call. V lost 1 base to trimming and J lost 10 bases, with 11 bases between them. Germline assignment: CDR1 DFQATT and CDR2 SNEGSKA (reference sequence). The CDR3 runs to 12 residues. The chain's CDR3 is CSARGNVPEQFF. In nucleotides, the CDR3 is TGCAGTGCTAGAGGAAACGTCCCGGAGCAGTTCTTC.

This clonotype was recorded at least ten times. The J gene is TRBJ1-2, the V gene TRBV20-1, with TRBD1 identical over 10 bases. Trimming removed 3 bases from V and 4 bases from J; junction bases left unmatched: 11. The CDR3 is 16 residues long. Germline loops: CDR1 DFQATT, CDR2 SNEGSKA (reference sequence). The CDR3 protein is CSASGSRTGGRYGYTF. In DNA, the CDR3 is TGCAGTGCTAGCGGGTCAAGGACAGGGGGACGCTATGGCTACACCTTC.

V gene TRBV9 combines with J gene TRBJ2-2; weak D call: TRBD2 (6 bases). V was trimmed by 5 bases and J by 0 bases, leaving 11 bases between them. CDR3 size: 15 residues. Per germline, CDR1 SGDLS and CDR2 YYNGEE. The CDR3 DNA reads TGTGCCAGCAGTTGGGGACTGGCGAACACCGGGGAGCTGTTTTTT. This translates into CASSWGLANTGELFF. Drawing the rest from reference TRBV9 and TRBJ2-2, the complete variable domain is DSGVTQTPKHLITATGQRVTLRCSPRSGDLSVYWYQQSLDQGLQFLIQYYNGEERAKGNILERFSAQQFPDLHSELNLSSLELGDSALYFCASSWGLANTGELFFGEGSRLTVL.

This clonotype has a count of ten or more. The chain employs TRBV21-1 and TRBJ1-1. TRBV21-1 is reported as a pseudogene. The CDR3 contains 14 residues. The CDR3 DNA reads as TGTGCCAGCAGCAAAGCGAGGCCAGACACTGAAGCTTTCTTT. Its translation: CASSKARPDTEAFF.

This clonotype was counted many times. The CDR3 is CASSSSITSGRETQYF. The CDR3 DNA sequence: TGTGCCAGCAGTTCCTCCATTACTAGCGGGAGAGAGACCCAGTACTTC. The rearrangement links TRBV6-5 to TRBJ2-5; 11 bases are a match to TRBD2. V lost 4 bases to trimming and J lost 4 bases; unmatched junction nucleotides: 8. The germline V gene has CDR1 MNHEY and CDR2 SVGAGI. This CDR3 region has 16 residues.

The chain recombines TRBV2 with TRBJ1-1, with D possibly being TRBD1 (5 bases). Germline CDR1 is SNHLY and CDR2 is FYNNEI. The V gene lost 0 bases and the J gene lost 2 bases, with 22 bases spanning the gap. The CDR3 has 19 residues. The CDR3 DNA follows: TGTGCCAGCAGTGAAGCGCTTCAGGGCCTTGGGTACTCTAACACTGAAGCTTTCTTT. Residues: CASSEALQGLGYSNTEAFF.

Many counts were recorded for this clonotype. J is TRBJ2-2 and V is TRBV2; maybe TRBD2 (7 bases). This CDR3 comprises 15 residues. CDR1 is SNHLY, CDR2 FYNNEI, per germline. V gave up 11 bases and J gave up 3 bases, with 19 bases separating them. The CDR3 DNA follows: TGTGCCCGTCAAGCGGGACACCGCGACACCGGGGAGCTGTTTTTT. This sequence encodes CARQAGHRDTGELFF.

The chain is built from TRBV5-1 and TRBJ2-6; D is unclear. The germline V gene has CDR1 SGHRS and CDR2 YFSETQ. Trimming cost V 0 bases and J 0 bases, with 4 bases left between them. The CDR3 covers 15 residues. The CDR3 DNA reads TGCGCCAGCAGCTTGGTATCCTCTGGGGCCAACGTCCTGACTTTC. It codes for CASSLVSSGANVLTF. Complete variable domain (other parts from reference TRBV5-1 and TRBJ2-6): KAGVTQTPRYLIKTRGQQVTLSCSPISGHRSVSWYQQTPGQGLQFLFEYFSETQRNKGNFPGRFSGRQFSNSRSEMNVSTLELGDSALYLCASSLVSSGANVLTFGAGSRLTVL.

Ten or more counts support this clonotype. V usage is TRBV21-1 and J usage is TRBJ1-5; the DNA was not compared with TRBD1, the D call given in the table. TRBV21-1 is annotated as a pseudogene. The CDR3 sequence is 18 residues long. The CDR3: CASSIRGTDDHSNQPQHF. In nucleotides, the CDR3 is TGTGCCAGCAGTATAAGAGGGACAGATGATCATAGCAATCAGCCCCAGCATTTT.

This clonotype was seen more than once but under ten times. V and J are TRBV20-1 and TRBJ1-6, with a tentative D call TRBD1 (5 bases). Trimming shortened V by 5 bases and J by 8 bases, and 16 bases separated the two germline ends. The CDR3 has 14 residues. The germline CDR1 and CDR2 sequences are DFQATT and SNEGSKA (reference sequence). Written as DNA, the CDR3 is TGCAGTGCTCTACCCCCGGGAGGGGATTCACCCCTCCACTTT. It translates to CSALPPGGDSPLHF.

This clonotype was detected only a few times. The CDR3 is CASSLFREETQYF. The CDR3 region has the DNA TGTGCCAGCAGCTTATTCAGGGAAGAGACCCAGTACTTC. The genes are TRBV11-1 and TRBJ2-5; D perhaps matches TRBD1 (5 bases). Germline CDR1 reads SGHAT; CDR2 reads FQDESV (reference sequence). V gave up 2 bases and J gave up 3 bases, with 7 bases separating them. The CDR3 covers 13 residues.

Here the CDR3 reads CATRKRLNTEAFF. CDR3 sequence (DNA): TGTGCCACCAGAAAACGGTTGAACACTGAAGCTTTCTTT. The V gene is TRBV15, the J gene TRBJ1-1; D remains ambiguous. The V end was cut by 6 bases, the J end by 0 bases, with 8 bases between. CDR1 and CDR2 from the germline V gene are LNHNV and YYDKDF (reference sequence). This CDR3 region has 13 residues. Using reference TRBV15 and TRBJ1-1 for the parts outside the CDR3, the full variable domain is DAMVIQNPRYQVTQFGKPVTLSCSQTLNHNVMYWYQQKSSQAPKLLFHYYDKDFNNEADTPDNFQSRRPNTSFCFLDIRSPGLGDTAMYLCATRKRLNTEAFFGQGTRLTVV.

In DNA form, the CDR3 reads TGTGCCAGTAGTGTGGGCCAGACATCGGGTGAAGCTTTCTTT. The encoded protein is CASSVGQTSGEAFF. The chain is built from TRBV19 and TRBJ1-1; no definite D call. Looked up from germline, CDR1 is LNHDA and CDR2 is SQIVND (reference sequence). This CDR3 has 14 residues. V gave up 5 bases and J gave up 7 bases, with 17 bases separating them.

This chain uses TRBV11-2 with TRBJ2-2; 7 bases are a match to TRBD2. CDR3 length: 20 residues. Looked up from germline, CDR1 is SGHAT and CDR2 is FQNNGV. With V trimmed by 3 bases and J by 3 bases, 19 bases remained unmatched. The CDR3: CASSFSQKIRTRAYTGELFF. The DNA of the CDR3 is TGTGCCAGCAGCTTCTCCCAGAAGATTCGGACTAGAGCGTACACCGGGGAGCTGTTTTTT.

Many counts were recorded for this clonotype. The J gene is TRBJ1-1, the V gene TRBV25-1; 8 bases are a match to TRBD1. V was clipped by 3 bases and J by 2 bases; unmatched bases: 5. Germline CDR1 and CDR2: MGHDK and SYGVNS. The CDR3 is 15 residues long. DNA of the CDR3: TGTGCCAGCAGTGATCCGGACAGGGCAAACACTGAAGCTTTCTTT. This encodes CASSDPDRANTEAFF.

This clonotype has a handful of counts. The chain is built from TRBV25-1 and TRBJ1-2; a possible D gene is TRBD1 (5 bases). CDR3 size: 14 residues. Germline V gene data show CDR1 as MGHDK and CDR2 as SYGVNS. Trimming pared 5 bases from V and 3 bases from J, leaving 13 bases between. Here the CDR3 DNA reads TGTGCCAGCAGTTTTGGCGGGGGTTACTATGGCTACACCTTC. This encodes CASSFGGGYYGYTF.

This chain joins TRBV20-1 and TRBJ2-3; 10 bases map to TRBD2. The CDR3 has 14 residues. Trimming at V came to 4 bases and at J to 5 bases, leaving 6 bases not matched to a gene. The germline V gene encodes CDR1 DFQATT and CDR2 SNEGSKA (reference sequence). CDR3 DNA sequence: TGCAGTGCTATAGCGGGGGGCCCGAAAGATACGCAGTATTTT. Its translation is CSAIAGGPKDTQYF.

The CDR3 protein is CAWSVGADTQYF. Here the CDR3 DNA reads TGTGCCTGGAGTGTCGGGGCAGATACGCAGTATTTT. The V call is TRBV30, the J call TRBJ2-3, with a possible D match to TRBD2 (5 bases). This CDR3 has 12 amino acids. Per germline, CDR1 GTSNPN and CDR2 SVGIG (reference sequence). V was trimmed by 0 bases and J by 4 bases, leaving 5 bases between them.

In this sample, this clonotype turned up a few times. The rearrangement links TRBV2 to TRBJ1-1; 9 nucleotides line up with TRBD1. Per the germline V gene, CDR1 is SNHLY and CDR2 is FYNNEI. The CDR3 runs to 14 residues. J lost 7 bases, V lost 6 bases, and 9 bases had no gene match. The CDR3 DNA reads as TGTGCCAGCAGCCTACAGGGGGCCTTTGGTGAAGCTTTCTTT. Protein product: CASSLQGAFGEAFF.

This clonotype was detected only a few times. J is TRBJ2-5 and V is TRBV29-1; possibly TRBD2 for D (7 bases). This CDR3 spans 16 amino acids. Trimming removed 4 bases at V and 5 bases at J, with 23 bases between. Germline V gives CDR1 SQVTM, CDR2 ANQGSEA. The CDR3 bases are TGCAGCGTTGTGTGGTTTGCCGCGGGGGCGGGGGAGACCCAGTACTTC. It specifies CSVVWFAAGAGETQYF.